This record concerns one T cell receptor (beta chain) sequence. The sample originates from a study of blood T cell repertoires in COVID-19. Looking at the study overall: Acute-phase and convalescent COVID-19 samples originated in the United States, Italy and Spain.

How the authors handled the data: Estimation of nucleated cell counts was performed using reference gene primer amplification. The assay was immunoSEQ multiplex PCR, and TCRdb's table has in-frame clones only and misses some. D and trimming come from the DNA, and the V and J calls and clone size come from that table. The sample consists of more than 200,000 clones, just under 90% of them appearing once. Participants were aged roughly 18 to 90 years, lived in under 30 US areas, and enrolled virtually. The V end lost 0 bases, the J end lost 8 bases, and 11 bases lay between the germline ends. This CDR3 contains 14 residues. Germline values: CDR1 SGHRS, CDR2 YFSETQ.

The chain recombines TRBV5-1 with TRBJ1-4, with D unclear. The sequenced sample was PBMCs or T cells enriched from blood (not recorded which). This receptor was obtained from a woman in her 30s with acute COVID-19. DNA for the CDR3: TGCGCCAGCAGCTTGGGGAGGGAAGGAGAAAAACTGTTTTTT. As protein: CASSLGREGEKLFF.